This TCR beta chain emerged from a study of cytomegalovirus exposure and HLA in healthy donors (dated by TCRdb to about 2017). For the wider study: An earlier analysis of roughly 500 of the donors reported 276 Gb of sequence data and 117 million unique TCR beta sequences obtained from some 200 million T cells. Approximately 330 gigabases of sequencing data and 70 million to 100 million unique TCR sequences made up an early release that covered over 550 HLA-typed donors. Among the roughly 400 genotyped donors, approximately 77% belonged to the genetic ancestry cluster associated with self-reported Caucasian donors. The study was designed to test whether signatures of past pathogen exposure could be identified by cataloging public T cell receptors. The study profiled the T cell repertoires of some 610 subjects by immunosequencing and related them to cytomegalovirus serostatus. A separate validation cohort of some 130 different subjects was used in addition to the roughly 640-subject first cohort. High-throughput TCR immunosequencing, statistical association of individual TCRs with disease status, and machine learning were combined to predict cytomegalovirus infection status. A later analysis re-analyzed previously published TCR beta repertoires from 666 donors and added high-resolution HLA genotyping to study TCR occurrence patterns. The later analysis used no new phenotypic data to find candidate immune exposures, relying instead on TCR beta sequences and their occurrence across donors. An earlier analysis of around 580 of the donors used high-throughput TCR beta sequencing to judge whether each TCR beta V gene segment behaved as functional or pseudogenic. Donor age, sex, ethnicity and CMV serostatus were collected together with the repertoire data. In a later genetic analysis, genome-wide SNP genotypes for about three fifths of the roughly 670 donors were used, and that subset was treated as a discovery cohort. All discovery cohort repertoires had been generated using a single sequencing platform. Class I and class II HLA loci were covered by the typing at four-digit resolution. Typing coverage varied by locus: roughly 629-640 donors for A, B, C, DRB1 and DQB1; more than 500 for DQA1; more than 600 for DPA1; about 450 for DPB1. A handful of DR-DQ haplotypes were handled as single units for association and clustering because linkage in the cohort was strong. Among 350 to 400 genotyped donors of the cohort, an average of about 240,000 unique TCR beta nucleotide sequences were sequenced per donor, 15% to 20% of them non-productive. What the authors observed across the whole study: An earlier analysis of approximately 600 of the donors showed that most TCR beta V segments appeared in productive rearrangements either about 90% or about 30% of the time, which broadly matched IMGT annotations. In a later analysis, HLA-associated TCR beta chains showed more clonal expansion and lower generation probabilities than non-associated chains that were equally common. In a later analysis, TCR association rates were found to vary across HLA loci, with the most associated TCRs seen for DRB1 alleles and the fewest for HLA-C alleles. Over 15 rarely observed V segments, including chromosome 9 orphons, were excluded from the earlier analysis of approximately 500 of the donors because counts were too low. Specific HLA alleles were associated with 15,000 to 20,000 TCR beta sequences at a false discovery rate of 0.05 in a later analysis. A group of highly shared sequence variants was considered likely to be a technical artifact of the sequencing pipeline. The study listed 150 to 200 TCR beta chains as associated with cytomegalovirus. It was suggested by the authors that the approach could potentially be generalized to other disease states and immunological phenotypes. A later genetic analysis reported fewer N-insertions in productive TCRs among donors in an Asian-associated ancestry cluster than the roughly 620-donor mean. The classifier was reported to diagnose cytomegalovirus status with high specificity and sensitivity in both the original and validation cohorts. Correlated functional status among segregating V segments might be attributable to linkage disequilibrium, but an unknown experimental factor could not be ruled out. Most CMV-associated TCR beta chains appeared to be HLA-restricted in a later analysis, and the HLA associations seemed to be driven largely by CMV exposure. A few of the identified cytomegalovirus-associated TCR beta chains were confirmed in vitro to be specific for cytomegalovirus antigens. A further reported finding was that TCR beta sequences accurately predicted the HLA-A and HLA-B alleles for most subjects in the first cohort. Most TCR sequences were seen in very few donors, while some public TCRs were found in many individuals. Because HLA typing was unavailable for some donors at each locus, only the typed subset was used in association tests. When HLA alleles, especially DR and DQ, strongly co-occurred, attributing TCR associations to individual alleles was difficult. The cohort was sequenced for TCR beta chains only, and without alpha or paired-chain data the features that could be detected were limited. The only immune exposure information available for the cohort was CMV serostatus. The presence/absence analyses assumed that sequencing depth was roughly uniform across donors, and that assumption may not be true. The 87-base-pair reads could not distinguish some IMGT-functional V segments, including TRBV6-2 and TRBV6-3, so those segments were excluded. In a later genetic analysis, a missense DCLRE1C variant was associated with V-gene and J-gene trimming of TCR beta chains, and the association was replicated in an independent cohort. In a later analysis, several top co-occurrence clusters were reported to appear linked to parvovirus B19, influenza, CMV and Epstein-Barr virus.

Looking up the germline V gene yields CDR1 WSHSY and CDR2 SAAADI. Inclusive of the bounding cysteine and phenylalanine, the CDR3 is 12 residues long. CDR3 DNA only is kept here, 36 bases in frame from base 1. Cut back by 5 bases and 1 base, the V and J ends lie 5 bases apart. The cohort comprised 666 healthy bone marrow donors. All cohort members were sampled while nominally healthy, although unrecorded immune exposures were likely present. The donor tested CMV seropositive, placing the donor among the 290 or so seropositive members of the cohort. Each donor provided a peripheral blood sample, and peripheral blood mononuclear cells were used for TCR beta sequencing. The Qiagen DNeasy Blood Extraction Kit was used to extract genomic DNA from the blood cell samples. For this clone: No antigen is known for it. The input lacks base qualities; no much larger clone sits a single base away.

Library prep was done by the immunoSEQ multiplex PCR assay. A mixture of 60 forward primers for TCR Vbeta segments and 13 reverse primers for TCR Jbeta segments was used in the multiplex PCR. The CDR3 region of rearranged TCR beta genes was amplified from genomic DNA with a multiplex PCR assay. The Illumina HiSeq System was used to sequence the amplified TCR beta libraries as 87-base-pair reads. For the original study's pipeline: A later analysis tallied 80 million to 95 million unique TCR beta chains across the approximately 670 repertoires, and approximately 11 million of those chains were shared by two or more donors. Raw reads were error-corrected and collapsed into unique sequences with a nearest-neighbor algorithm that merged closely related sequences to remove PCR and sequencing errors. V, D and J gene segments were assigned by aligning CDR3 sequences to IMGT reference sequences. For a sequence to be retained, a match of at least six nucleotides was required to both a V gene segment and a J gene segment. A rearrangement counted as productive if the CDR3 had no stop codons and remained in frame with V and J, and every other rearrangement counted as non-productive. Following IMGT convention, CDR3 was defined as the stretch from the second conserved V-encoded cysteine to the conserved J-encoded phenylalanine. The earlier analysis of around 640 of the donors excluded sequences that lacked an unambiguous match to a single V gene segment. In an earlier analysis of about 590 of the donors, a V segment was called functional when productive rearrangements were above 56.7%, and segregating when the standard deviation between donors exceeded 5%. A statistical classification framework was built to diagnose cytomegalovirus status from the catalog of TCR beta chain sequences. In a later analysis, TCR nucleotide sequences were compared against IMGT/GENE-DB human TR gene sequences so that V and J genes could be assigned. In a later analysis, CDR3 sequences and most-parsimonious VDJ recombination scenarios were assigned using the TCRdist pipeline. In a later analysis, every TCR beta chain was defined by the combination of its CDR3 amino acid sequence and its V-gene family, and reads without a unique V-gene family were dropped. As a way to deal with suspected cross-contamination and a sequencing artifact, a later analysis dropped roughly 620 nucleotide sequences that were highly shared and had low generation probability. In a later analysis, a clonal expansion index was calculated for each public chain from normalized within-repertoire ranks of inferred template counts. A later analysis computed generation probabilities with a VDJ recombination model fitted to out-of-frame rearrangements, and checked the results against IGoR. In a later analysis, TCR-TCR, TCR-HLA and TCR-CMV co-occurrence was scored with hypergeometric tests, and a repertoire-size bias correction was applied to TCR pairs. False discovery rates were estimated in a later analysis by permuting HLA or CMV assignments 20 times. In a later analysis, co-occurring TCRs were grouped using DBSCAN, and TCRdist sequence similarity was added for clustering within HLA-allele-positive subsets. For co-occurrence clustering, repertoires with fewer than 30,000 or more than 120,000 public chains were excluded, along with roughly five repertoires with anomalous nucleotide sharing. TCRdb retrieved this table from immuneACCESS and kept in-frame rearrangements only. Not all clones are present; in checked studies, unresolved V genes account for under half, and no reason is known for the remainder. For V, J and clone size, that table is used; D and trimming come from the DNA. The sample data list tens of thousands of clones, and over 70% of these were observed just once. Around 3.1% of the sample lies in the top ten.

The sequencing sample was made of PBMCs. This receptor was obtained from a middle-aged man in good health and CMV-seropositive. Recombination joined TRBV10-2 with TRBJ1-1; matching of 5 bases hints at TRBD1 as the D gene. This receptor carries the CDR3 CASSTGNTEAFF. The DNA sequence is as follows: TGCGCCAGCAGTACAGGGAACACTGAAGCTTTCTTT.